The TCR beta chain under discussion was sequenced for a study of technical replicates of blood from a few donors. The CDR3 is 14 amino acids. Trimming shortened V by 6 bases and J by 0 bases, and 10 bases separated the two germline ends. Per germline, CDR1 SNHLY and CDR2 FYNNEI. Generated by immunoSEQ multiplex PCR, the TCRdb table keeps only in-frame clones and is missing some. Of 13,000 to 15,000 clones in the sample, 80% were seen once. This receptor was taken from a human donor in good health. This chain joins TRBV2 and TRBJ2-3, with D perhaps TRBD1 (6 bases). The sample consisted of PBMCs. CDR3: CASREGQSTDTQYF. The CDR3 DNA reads TGTGCCAGCAGAGAGGGACAAAGCACAGATACGCAGTATTTT.